This T cell receptor (beta chain) was sequenced in a study of blood T cells in healthy people across ages. Study-level findings and limits: Higher diversity and more naive CD4+ cells were features of long-lived donors, compared to aged donors.

Alongside a J-beta primer mix, a sample-barcoded 5' primer served in a second PCR lasting roughly 6 to 11 cycles. Per sample, CDR3-containing paired-end reads numbered at least 2.5 million. TCRdb re-analysed the 5' RACE reads in MiXCR, keeping a single row per CDR3 protein. The sample shows 730,000 or so distinct CDR3 sequences, roughly 44% of them seen only once. Of note for this clonotype: What it binds is unknown.

The CDR3 consists of 14 residues. Germline V gives CDR1 SGHRS, CDR2 YFSETQ. Trimming pared 5 bases from V and 4 bases from J, leaving 13 bases between. The source is a woman aged 60-75 years in good health. Sample: blood. The gene calls are TRBV5-1 and TRBJ2-1, with TRBD1 as a possible D gene (6 bases). DNA of the CDR3: TGCGCCAGCAGTCGTGTCCAGGGGTACAATGAGCAGTTCTTC. Translated, it gives CASSRVQGYNEQFF.